The 10 T cell receptor beta chains given below trace back to one sample, sequenced in a study of T cells in Graves' hyperthyroidism and ophthalmopathy (dated by TCRdb to the late 2010s). To prepare the library, multiplex PCR was applied. Sequencing was carried out with an Illumina HiSeq 2000. The TCR beta CDR3 regions were amplified from RNA transcripts. A first-round RT-PCR of the TCR CDR3 used the HTBI primer set with the Qiagen OneStep RT-PCR kit. TCRdb ran its own pipeline on the public reads, namely fastp trimming at Q25 and MiXCR clone calling, and kept in-frame beta chains. Under each unique CDR3 protein, matching rows form one entry showing the most common genes and DNA. Present in this sample are about 700,000 distinct CDR3 sequences, about 45% of which were seen just once. In total, the top ten clones hold 7% to 7.5% of the sample. Sequenced material: peripheral blood or thyroid tissue (not recorded which). These TCRs come from an adult man with Graves' disease, either hyperthyroidism or ophthalmopathy (not recorded which).

V usage is TRBV7-9 and J usage is TRBJ1-4; D not resolved. Germline-derived CDR1 and CDR2 are SEHNR and FQNEAQ (reference sequence). Trimming removed 5 bases at V and 13 bases at J, with 8 bases between. This CDR3 region has 10 residues. The CDR3 loop is CASSQFGLFF. DNA for the CDR3: TGTGCCAGCAGCCAGTTTGGACTGTTTTTT.

This clonotype appeared a few times. The J gene is TRBJ1-4, the V gene TRBV20-1, with unresolved D. The CDR3 is 13 amino acids. The V and J ends lost 6 bases and 5 bases respectively, with 13 bases between them. Germline V gene lookup returns CDR1 DFQATT and CDR2 SNEGSKA (reference sequence). The CDR3 DNA sequence: TGCAGTGCCCCGGTGGCGGAGAATGAAAAACTGTTTTTT. Amino acids: CSAPVAENEKLFF.

CDR3 region: CSATRGSSGSYEQYF. DNA of the CDR3: TGCAGTGCTACCAGGGGTTCTAGCGGGTCCTACGAGCAGTACTTC. The chain recombines TRBV20-1 with TRBJ2-7; 8 nucleotides line up with TRBD2. CDR1 and CDR2 (germline): DFQATT, SNEGSKA (reference sequence). There are 15 residues in the CDR3. Trimming took 4 bases from V and 1 from J; bases not matched to a gene: 9.

This clonotype was detected ten times or more. This chain joins TRBV29-1 and TRBJ2-7, with 10 bases lining up with TRBD2. The germline CDR1 and CDR2 sequences are SQVTM and ANQGSEA. With 4 bases clipped from V and 4 bases from J, the junction kept 4 bases outside the gene matches. This CDR3 has 13 residues. The CDR3 bases are TGCAGCGTTGCTAGCGGGAGTCTTTACGAGCAGTACTTC. It is translated as CSVASGSLYEQYF.

There are many counts of this clonotype. This CDR3 reads CATSRAGAPQHF. In DNA, the CDR3 is TGTGCCACCAGCAGAGCTGGGGCCCCGCAGCATTTT. V usage is TRBV15 and J usage is TRBJ1-5; maybe TRBD1 (5 bases). V was cut by 1 base and J by 13 bases, with 11 bases left in between. The length of the CDR3 is 12 residues. Germline V gene data show CDR1 as LNHNV and CDR2 as YYDKDF (reference sequence).

The chain carries TRBV10-3 and TRBJ2-1, with a tentative D call TRBD1 (5 bases). Germline V gene sequence: CDR1 ENHRY, CDR2 SYGVKD. The V end lost 4 bases, the J end lost 7 bases, and 11 bases lay between the germline ends. This CDR3 contains 13 residues. The CDR3 loop reads CAISGSGPNEQFF. The CDR3 DNA reads as TGTGCCATCAGTGGTTCAGGGCCGAATGAGCAGTTCTTC.

This clonotype was observed a single time. The DNA of the CDR3 is TGCAGCGTTGAAGAAGTAAAGGGGCGCTACTATAATTCACCCCTCCACTTT. Translating gives CSVEEVKGRYYNSPLHF. The chain links TRBV29-1 to TRBJ1-6; D is perhaps TRBD1 (5 bases). V was clipped by 0 bases and J by 3 bases, with 15 bases between them. Germline assignment: CDR1 SQVTM and CDR2 ANQGSEA. The CDR3 has 17 residues.

This clonotype was counted at least ten times. The chain joins TRBV7-6 to TRBJ2-5, with 10 bases lining up with TRBD1. The CDR3 covers 15 residues. V dropped 1 base and J dropped 6; count of bases not matched to a gene: 5. CDR1 and CDR2 (germline): SGHVS, FNYEAQ. The CDR3: CASSLVTGGLKTQYF. The CDR3 DNA is TGTGCCAGCAGCTTAGTGACAGGGGGCCTAAAGACCCAGTACTTC.

This clonotype was seen many times. The chain joins TRBV29-1 to TRBJ1-3; no clear D. V lost 0 bases and J lost 4, with 7 bases in between. The CDR3 is made up of 13 amino acids. From germline, CDR1 is SQVTM and CDR2 ANQGSEA. CDR3 nucleotides: TGCAGCGTTGAAGAGGGAAAGGGAAACACCATATATTTT. This encodes CSVEEGKGNTIYF.

The V and J genes are TRBV20-1 and TRBJ1-1; tentative D call: TRBD1 (5 bases). This CDR3 comprises 12 residues. Trimming removed 6 bases at V and 7 bases at J, with 15 bases between. Per germline, CDR1 DFQATT and CDR2 SNEGSKA (reference sequence). Here the CDR3 reads CSALGDGDEAFF. CDR3 DNA: TGCAGTGCCCTAGGGGACGGAGATGAAGCTTTCTTT.